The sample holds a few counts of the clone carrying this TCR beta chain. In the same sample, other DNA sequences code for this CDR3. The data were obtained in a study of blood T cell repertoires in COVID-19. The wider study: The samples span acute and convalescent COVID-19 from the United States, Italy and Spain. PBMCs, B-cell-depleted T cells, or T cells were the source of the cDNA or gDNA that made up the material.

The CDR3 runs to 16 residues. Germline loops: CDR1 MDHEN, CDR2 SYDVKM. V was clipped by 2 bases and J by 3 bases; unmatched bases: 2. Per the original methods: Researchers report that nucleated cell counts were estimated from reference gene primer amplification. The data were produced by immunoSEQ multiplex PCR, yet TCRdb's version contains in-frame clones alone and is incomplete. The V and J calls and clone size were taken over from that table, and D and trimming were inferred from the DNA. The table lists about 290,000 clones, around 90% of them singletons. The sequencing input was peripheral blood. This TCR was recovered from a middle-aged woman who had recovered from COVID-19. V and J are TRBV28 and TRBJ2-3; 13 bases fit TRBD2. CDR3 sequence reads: CASSLGLAGETDTQYF. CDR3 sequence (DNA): TGTGCCAGCAGTTTAGGACTAGCGGGAGAGACAGATACGCAGTATTTT.